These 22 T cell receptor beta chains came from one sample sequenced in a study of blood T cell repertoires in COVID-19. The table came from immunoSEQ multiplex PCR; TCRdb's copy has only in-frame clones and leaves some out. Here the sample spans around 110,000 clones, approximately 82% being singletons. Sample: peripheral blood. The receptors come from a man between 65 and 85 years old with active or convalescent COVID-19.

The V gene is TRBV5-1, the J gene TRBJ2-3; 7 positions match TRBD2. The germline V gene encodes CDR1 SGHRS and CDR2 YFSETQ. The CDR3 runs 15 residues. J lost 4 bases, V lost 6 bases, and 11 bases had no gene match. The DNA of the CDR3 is TGCGCCAGCATGGGTACAGCGGGGATACCAGATACGCAGTATTTT. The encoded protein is CASMGTAGIPDTQYF. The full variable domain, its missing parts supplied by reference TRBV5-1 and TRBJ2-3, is KAGVTQTPRYLIKTRGQQVTLSCSPISGHRSVSWYQQTPGQGLQFLFEYFSETQRNKGNFPGRFSGRQFSNSRSEMNVSTLELGDSALYLCASMGTAGIPDTQYFGPGTRLTVL.

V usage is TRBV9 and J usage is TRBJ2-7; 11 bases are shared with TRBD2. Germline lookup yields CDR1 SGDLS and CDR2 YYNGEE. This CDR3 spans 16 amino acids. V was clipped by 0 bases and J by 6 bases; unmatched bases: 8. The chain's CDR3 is CASSVGGLAGGTEQYF. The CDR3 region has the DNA TGTGCCAGCAGCGTAGGGGGGCTAGCGGGAGGCACCGAGCAGTACTTC.

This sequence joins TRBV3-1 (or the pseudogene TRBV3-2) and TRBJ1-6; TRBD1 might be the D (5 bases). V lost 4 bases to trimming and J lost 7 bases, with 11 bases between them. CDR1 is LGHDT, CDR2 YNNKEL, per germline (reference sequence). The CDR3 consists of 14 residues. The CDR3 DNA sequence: TGTGCCAGCAGCCCGATCGGGGGGAATTCACCCCTCCACTTT. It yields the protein CASSPIGGNSPLHF.

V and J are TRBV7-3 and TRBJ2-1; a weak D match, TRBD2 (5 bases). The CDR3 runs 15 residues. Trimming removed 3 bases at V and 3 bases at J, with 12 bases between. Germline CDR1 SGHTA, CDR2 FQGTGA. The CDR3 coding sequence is TGTGCCAGCAGCTTGGGTTTTACTAGCTACAATGAGCAGTTCTTC. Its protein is CASSLGFTSYNEQFF.

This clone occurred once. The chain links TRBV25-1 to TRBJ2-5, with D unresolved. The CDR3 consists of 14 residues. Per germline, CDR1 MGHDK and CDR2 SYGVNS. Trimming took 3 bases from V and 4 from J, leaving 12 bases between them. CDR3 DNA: TGTGCCAGCAGTGATGTGCGCTCAGGAGAGACCCAGTACTTC. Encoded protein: CASSDVRSGETQYF.

The CDR3 region has the DNA TGCGCCAGCAGCTTGGCTGCGGGAGTCTACAATGAGCAGTTCTTC. It translates to CASSLAAGVYNEQFF. This sequence joins TRBV5-1 and TRBJ2-1; the match to TRBD2 covers 7 bases. From germline, CDR1 is SGHRS and CDR2 YFSETQ. The CDR3 runs to 15 residues. With 0 bases clipped from V and 3 bases from J, the junction kept 3 bases outside the gene matches.

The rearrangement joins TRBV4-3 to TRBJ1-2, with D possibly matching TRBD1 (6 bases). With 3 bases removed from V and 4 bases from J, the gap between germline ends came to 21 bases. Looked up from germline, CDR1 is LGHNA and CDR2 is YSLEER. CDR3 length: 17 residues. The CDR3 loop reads CASSQVRGFGFIYGYTF. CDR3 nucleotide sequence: TGCGCCAGCAGCCAGGTTAGGGGGTTCGGTTTTATCTATGGCTACACCTTC.

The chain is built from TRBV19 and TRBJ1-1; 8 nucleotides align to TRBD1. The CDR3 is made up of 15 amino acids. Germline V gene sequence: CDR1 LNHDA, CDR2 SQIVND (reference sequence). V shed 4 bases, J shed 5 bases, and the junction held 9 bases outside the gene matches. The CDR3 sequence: CASSTTAGGATEAFF. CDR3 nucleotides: TGTGCCAGTAGTACTACCGCAGGGGGCGCGACTGAAGCTTTCTTT.

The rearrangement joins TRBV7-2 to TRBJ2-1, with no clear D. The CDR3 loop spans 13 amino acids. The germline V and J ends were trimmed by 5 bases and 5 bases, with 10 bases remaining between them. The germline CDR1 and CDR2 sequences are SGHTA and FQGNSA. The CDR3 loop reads CASSLAGNNEQFF. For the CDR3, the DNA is TGTGCCAGCAGCCTCGCAGGAAACAATGAGCAGTTCTTC.

The CDR3 is CASSPRPYTANTEAFF. The CDR3 DNA sequence: TGTGCCAGCAGCCCCCGACCCTATACAGCGAACACTGAAGCTTTCTTT. The genes are TRBV7-9 and TRBJ1-1; D is uncertain. Germline V CDR1 and CDR2: SEHNR, FQNEAQ (reference sequence). The CDR3 spans 16 residues. The V end was cut by 5 bases, the J end by 1 base, with 17 bases between. Variable domain in full (rest from reference TRBV7-9 and TRBJ1-1): DTGVSQNPRHKITKRGQNVTFRCDPISEHNRLYWYRQTLGQGPEFLTYFQNEAQLEKSRLLSDRFSAERPKGSFSTLEIQRTEQGDSAMYLCASSPRPYTANTEAFFGQGTRLTVV.

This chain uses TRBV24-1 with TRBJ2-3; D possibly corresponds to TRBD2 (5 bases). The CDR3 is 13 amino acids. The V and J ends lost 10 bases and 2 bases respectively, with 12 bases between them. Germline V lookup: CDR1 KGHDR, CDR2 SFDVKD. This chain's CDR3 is CATASGYTDTQYF. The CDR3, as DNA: TGTGCCACAGCGAGCGGATACACAGATACGCAGTATTTT.

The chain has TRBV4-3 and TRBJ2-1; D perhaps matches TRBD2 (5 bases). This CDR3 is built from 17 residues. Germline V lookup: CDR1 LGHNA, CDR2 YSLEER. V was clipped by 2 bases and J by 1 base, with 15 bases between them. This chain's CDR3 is CASSQRYGDLSYNEQFF. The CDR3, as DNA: TGCGCCAGCAGCCAAAGGTACGGGGATTTGTCCTACAATGAGCAGTTCTTC.

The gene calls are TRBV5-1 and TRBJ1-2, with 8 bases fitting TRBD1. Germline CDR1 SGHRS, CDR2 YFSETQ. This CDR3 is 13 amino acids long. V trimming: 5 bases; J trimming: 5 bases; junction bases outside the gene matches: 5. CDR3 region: CASSLDRDYGYTF. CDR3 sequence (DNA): TGCGCCAGCAGTCTGGACAGGGATTATGGCTACACCTTC.

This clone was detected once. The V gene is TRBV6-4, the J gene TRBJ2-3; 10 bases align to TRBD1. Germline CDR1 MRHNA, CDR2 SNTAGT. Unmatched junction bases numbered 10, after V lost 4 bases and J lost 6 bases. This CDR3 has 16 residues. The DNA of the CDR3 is TGTGCCAGCAGTGGACAGGGGGCCGTCCAGCACGATACGCAGTATTTT. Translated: CASSGQGAVQHDTQYF.

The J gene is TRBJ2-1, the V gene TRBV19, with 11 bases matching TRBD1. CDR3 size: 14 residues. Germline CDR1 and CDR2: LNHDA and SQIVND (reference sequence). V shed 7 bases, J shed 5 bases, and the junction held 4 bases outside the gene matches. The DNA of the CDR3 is TGTGCCAGTATGGGGGACAGGGGGAACAATGAGCAGTTCTTC. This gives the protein CASMGDRGNNEQFF.

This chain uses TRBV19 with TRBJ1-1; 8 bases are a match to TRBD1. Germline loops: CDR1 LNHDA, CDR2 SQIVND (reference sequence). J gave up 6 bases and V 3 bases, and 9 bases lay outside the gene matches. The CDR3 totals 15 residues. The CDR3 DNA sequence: TGTGCCAGTAGTATGTCGGCAGGGGGCATCGCTGAAGCTTTCTTT. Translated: CASSMSAGGIAEAFF.

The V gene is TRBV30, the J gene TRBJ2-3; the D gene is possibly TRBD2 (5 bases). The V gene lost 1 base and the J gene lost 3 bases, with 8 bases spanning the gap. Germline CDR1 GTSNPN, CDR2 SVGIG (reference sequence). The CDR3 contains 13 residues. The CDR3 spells CAWSAGRTDTQYF. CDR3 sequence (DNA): TGTGCCTGGAGTGCGGGAAGAACAGATACGCAGTATTTT.

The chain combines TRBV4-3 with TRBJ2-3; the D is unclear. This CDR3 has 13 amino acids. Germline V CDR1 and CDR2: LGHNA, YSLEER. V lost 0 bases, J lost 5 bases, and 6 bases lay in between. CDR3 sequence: CASSQEAEDTQYF. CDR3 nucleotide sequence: TGCGCCAGCAGCCAAGAGGCTGAAGATACGCAGTATTTT.

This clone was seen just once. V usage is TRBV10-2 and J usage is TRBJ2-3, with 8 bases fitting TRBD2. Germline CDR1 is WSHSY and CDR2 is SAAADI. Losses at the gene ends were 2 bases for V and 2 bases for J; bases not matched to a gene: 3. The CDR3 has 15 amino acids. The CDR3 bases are TGCGCCAGCAGTGAGGTCGGGAGGGCCACAGATACGCAGTATTTT. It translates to CASSEVGRATDTQYF.

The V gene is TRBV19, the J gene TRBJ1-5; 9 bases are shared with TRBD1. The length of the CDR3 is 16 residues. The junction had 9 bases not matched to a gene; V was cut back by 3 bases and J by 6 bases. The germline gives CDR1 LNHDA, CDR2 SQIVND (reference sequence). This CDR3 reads CASSIKHRGLGQPQHF. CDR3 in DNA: TGTGCCAGTAGTATCAAACACAGGGGGCTCGGTCAGCCCCAGCATTTT. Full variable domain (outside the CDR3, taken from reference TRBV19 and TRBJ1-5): DGGITQSPKYLFRKEGQNVTLSCEQNLNHDAMYWYRQDPGQGLRLIYYSQIVNDFQKGDIAEGYSVSREKKESFPLTVTSAQKNPTAFYLCASSIKHRGLGQPQHFGDGTRLSIL.

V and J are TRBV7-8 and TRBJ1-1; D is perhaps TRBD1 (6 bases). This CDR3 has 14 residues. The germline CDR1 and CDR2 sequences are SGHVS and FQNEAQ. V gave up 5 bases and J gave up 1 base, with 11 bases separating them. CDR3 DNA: TGTGCCAGCAGCCAGGGACACACGAACACTGAAGCTTTCTTT. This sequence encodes CASSQGHTNTEAFF.

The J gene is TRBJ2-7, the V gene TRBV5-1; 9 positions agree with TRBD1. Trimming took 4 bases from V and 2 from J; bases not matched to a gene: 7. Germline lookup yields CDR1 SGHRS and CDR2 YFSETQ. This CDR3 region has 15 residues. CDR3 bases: TGCGCCAGCAGCCGTCTAGGGACAGGGCCCTACGAGCAGTACTTC. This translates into CASSRLGTGPYEQYF.